The 8 T cell receptor beta chains reported below all come from one sample, sequenced in a study of blood T cell repertoires in COVID-19 (dated by TCRdb to the early 2020s). Library generation was performed with the immunoSEQ multiplex PCR assay. This immuneACCESS table, as held by TCRdb, lists in-frame sequences with V and J called but not all clones. Of the missing ones, under half trace to an unresolved V gene in checked studies; the others have no known cause. The sample includes hundreds of thousands of clones, with about 80% observed a single time. The top ten constitute about 9.6% of the sample. The material sequenced was peripheral blood. These TCRs come from a man older than 75 with acute or convalescent COVID-19.

The rearrangement joins TRBV14 to TRBJ1-2; perhaps TRBD1 as D (5 bases). Germline CDR1 reads SGHDN; CDR2 reads FVKESK. This CDR3 comprises 16 residues. Between the trimmed V and J ends, which lost 2 bases and 7 bases, there was a span of 20 bases. CDR3 sequence reads: CASSQWSWVPGGGYTF. The CDR3 DNA is TGTGCCAGCAGCCAATGGTCTTGGGTGCCGGGGGGTGGCTACACCTTC.

This chain uses TRBV18 with TRBJ2-3; 7 bases align to TRBD1. Looked up from germline, CDR1 is KGHSH and CDR2 is LQKENI. V gave up 2 bases and J gave up 1 base; unmatched junction bases: 6. The CDR3 runs to 16 residues. CDR3 nucleotide sequence: TGTGCCAGCTCACCATCAGGACAGGAGCGCACAGATACGCAGTATTTT. Its translation: CASSPSGQERTDTQYF.

V and J are TRBV27 and TRBJ1-2; perhaps TRBD1 as D (6 bases). Germline V CDR1 and CDR2: MNHEY, SMNVEV (reference sequence). The V and J ends lost 4 bases and 8 bases respectively, with 11 bases between them. The CDR3 spans 12 residues. The CDR3 DNA reads TGTGCCAGCAGTTCTGCAGGGGAAGGCTACACCTTC. Its protein is CASSSAGEGYTF.

This clone showed up just a few times. J is TRBJ2-7 and V is TRBV28; 7 positions agree with TRBD1. J gave up 0 bases and V 3 bases, and 2 bases lay outside the gene matches. This CDR3 comprises 14 residues. Germline CDR1 is MDHEN and CDR2 is SYDVKM. In nucleotides, the CDR3 is TGTGCCAGCAGTTTTGGGACAGCCTCCTACGAGCAGTACTTC. Protein sequence: CASSFGTASYEQYF.

This chain uses TRBV7-9 with TRBJ1-1; 7 positions match TRBD1. The CDR3 has 16 residues. CDR1 and CDR2 (germline): SEHNR, FQNEAQ (reference sequence). Unmatched junction bases numbered 13, after V lost 5 bases and J lost 4 bases. The CDR3 DNA sequence: TGTGCCAGCAGCGTATCGACAGGGCGTGGGGCCACTGAAGCTTTCTTT. It translates to CASSVSTGRGATEAFF.

The rearrangement links TRBV19 to TRBJ2-2; a possible D gene is TRBD2 (6 bases). Germline CDR1 LNHDA, CDR2 SQIVND (reference sequence). V lost 3 bases, J lost 6 bases, and 11 bases lay in between. The CDR3 spans 14 residues. Here the CDR3 reads CASSMQGGAGELFF. As DNA, the CDR3 is TGTGCCAGTAGTATGCAGGGAGGAGCCGGGGAGCTGTTTTTT.

Comment on this clone: Relative to the germline gene, one junction end is altered; a read error may explain this. The chain employs TRBV7-9 and TRBJ2-1; 8 bases are a match to TRBD1. Germline loops: CDR1 SEHNR, CDR2 FQNEAQ (reference sequence). The CDR3 has 14 residues. CDR3 residues: CASRLGQGNNEQFF. The CDR3 DNA follows: TGTGCCAGCAGATTAGGACAGGGCAACAATGAGCAGTTCTTC.

This clone turned up a few times. This sequence joins TRBV29-1 and TRBJ2-5; 7 nucleotides agree with TRBD1. The CDR3 totals 12 residues. CDR1 is SQVTM, CDR2 ANQGSEA, per germline. With 7 bases clipped from V and 5 bases from J, the junction kept 7 bases outside the gene matches. DNA of the CDR3: TGCAGCGGAGGGGGCCTTACGGAGACCCAGTACTTC. It translates to CSGGGLTETQYF.